This T cell receptor (beta chain) was documented in a study of T cells after yellow fever vaccination. Background on the study: Researchers used SMART-Seq v4 Ultra Low Input to prepare fractions that had low cell numbers.

The germline V gene encodes CDR1 MNHNS and CDR2 SASEGT. V shed 7 bases and J shed 6 bases, with 13 bases lying between them. The CDR3 totals 13 residues. Comment on this clonotype: Its antigen remains unidentified.

Each CDR3 protein is one row after TCRdb ran MiXCR on the 5' RACE reads. The repertoire holds a few hundred thousand distinct CDR3 sequences, about 17% seen once, with 15% to 20% in the top ten. General observations from the study: One caveat is that FACS-sorted repertoires could contain abundant clonotypes contaminating from the bulk population. A small share of clonotypes appeared in both CD4 and CD8 compartments.

This sequence joins TRBV6-1 and TRBJ2-1, with no clear D. This clonotype originated in a man younger than 35 who received the YFV17D yellow fever vaccine. Material: PBMCs, obtained 4 to 5 days after the first yellow fever vaccination. The CDR3 loop is CASIRAPPNEQFF. The CDR3 DNA is TGTGCCAGCATCCGGGCCCCGCCCAATGAGCAGTTCTTC.